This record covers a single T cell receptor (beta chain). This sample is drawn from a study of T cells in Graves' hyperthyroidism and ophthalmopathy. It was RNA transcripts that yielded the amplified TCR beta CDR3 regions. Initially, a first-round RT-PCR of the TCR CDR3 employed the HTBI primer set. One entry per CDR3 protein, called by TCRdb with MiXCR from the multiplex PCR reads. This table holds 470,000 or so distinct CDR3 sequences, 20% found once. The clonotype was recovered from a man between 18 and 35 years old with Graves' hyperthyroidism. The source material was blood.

CDR3 in amino acids: CATSSHEADYEQYF. The CDR3 DNA is TGTGCCACCAGCAGTCATGAGGCAGACTACGAGCAGTACTTC. The rearrangement uses TRBV15 and TRBJ2-7; D unresolved. V lost 3 bases and J 3 bases, leaving 12 bases between the germline ends. The CDR3 contains 14 residues. Germline V lookup: CDR1 LNHNV, CDR2 YYDKDF (reference sequence).